The 3 T cell receptor beta chains in this list originate from one sample, sequenced in a study of blood T cell repertoires in COVID-19. Only in-frame clones appear in the TCRdb table, and some are missing; sequencing was by immunoSEQ multiplex PCR. The sample holds tens of thousands of clones, 80% to 90% seen once. Sequencing was performed on peripheral blood. These receptors originate from a woman aged 55 to 70 with COVID-19, enrolled during active disease.

This chain joins TRBV30 and TRBJ2-5; 8 bases match TRBD1. Germline lookup yields CDR1 GTSNPN and CDR2 SVGIG (reference sequence). CDR3 length: 15 amino acids. The J segment lost 7 bases and the V segment lost 0 bases, leaving 10 bases of the junction unmatched. The CDR3 sequence is CAWSVDPGQVGTQYF. The CDR3 DNA sequence: TGTGCCTGGAGTGTAGATCCGGGACAGGTGGGGACCCAGTACTTC.

This clone was observed a single time. The V call is TRBV7-9, the J call TRBJ2-2; D unclear. The CDR3 sequence is 13 residues long. Germline V CDR1 and CDR2: SEHNR, FQNEAQ (reference sequence). V shed 0 bases and J shed 7 bases, with 6 bases lying between them. CDR3 sequence: CASSLALGGELFF. The CDR3 DNA reads TGTGCCAGCAGCTTAGCGCTCGGCGGGGAGCTGTTTTTT.

The chain couples TRBV3-1 (or the pseudogene TRBV3-2) to TRBJ2-7; 10 bases align to TRBD2. The germline V gene encodes CDR1 LGHDT and CDR2 YNNKEL (reference sequence). V trimming: 0 bases; J trimming: 7 bases; junction bases outside the gene matches: 12. CDR3 size: 17 residues. The CDR3 region has the DNA TGTGCCAGCAGCCAAGAAGGCATAGCGGGAGGTAGGGGAGAGCAGTACTTC. Translating gives CASSQEGIAGGRGEQYF.